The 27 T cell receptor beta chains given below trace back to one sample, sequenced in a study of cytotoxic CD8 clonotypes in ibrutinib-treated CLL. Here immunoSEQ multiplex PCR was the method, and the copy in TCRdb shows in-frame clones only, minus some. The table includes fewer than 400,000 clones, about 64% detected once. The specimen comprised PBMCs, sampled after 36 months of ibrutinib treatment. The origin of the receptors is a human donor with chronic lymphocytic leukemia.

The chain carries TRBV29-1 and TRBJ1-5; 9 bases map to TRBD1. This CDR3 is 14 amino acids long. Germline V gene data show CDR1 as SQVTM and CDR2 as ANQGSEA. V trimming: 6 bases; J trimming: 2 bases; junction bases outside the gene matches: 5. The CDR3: CSVTTGGGNQPQHF. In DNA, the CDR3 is TGCAGCGTCACGACAGGGGGAGGCAATCAGCCCCAGCATTTT.

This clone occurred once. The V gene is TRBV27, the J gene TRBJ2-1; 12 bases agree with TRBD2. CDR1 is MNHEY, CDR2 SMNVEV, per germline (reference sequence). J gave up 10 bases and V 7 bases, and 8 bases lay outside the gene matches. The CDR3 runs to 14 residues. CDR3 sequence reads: CASNASGRAREQFF. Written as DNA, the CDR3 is TGTGCCAGCAACGCTAGCGGGAGGGCCAGGGAGCAGTTCTTC.

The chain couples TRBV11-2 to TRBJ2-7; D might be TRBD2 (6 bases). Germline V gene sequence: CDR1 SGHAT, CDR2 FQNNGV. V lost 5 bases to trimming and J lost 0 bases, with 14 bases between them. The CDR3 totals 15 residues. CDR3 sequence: CASSGREEGSYEQYF. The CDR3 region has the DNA TGTGCCAGCAGCGGGAGAGAGGAGGGCTCCTACGAGCAGTACTTC.

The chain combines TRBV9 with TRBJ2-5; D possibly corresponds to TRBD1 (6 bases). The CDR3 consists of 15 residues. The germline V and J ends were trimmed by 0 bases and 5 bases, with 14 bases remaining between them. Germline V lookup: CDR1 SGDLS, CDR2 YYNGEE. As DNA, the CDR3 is TGTGCCAGCAGCGTAGGAACAGGGCGAGGGGAGACCCAGTACTTC. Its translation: CASSVGTGRGETQYF.

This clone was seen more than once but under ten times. CDR3 sequence: CASSLGGTGREQYF. The CDR3 nucleotides are TGTGCCAGCAGCTTAGGGGGGACAGGGCGGGAGCAGTACTTC. The chain is built from TRBV11-2 and TRBJ2-7, with 9 positions matching TRBD1. V lost 1 base, J lost 7 bases, and 5 bases stayed unmatched. The V gene's germline CDR1 is SGHAT and CDR2 FQNNGV. This CDR3 is 14 amino acids long. Full variable domain (outside the CDR3, taken from reference TRBV11-2 and TRBJ2-7): EAGVAQSPRYKIIEKRQSVAFWCNPISGHATLYWYQQILGQGPKLLIQFQNNGVVDDSQLPKDRFSAERLKGVDSTLKIQPAKLEDSAVYLCASSLGGTGREQYFGPGTRLTVT.

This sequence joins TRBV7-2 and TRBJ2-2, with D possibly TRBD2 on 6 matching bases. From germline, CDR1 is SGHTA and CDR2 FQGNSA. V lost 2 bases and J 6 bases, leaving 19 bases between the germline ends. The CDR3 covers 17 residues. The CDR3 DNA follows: TGTGCCAGCAGCTTAACCGTGGGAGGCCAGCCAGCCGGGGAGCTGTTTTTT. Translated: CASSLTVGGQPAGELFF.

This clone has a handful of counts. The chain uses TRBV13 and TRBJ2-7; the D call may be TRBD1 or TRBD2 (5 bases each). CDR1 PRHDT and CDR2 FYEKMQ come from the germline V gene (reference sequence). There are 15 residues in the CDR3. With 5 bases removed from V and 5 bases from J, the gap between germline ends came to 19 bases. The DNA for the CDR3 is TGTGCCAGCAGCGGATCCCAGACGAGGGGTAACGAGCAGTACTTC. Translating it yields CASSGSQTRGNEQYF.

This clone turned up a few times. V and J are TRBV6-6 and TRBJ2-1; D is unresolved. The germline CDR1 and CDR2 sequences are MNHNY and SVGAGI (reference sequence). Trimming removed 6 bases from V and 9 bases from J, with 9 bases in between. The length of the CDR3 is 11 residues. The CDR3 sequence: CASSRSGEQFF. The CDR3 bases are TGTGCCAGCAGCCGATCGGGTGAGCAGTTCTTC.

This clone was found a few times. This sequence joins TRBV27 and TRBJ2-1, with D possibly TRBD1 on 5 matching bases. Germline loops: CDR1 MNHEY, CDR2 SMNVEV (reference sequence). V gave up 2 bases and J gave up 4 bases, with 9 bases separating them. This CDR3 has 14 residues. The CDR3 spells CASSLGREYNEQFF. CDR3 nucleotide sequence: TGTGCCAGCAGTTTAGGCAGGGAATACAATGAGCAGTTCTTC.

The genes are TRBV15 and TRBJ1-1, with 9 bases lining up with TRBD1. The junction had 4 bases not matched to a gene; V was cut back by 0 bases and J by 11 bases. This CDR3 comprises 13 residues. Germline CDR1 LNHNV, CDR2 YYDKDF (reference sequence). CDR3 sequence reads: CATSREVTGGAFF. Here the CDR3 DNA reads TGTGCCACCAGCAGAGAGGTGACAGGGGGGGCTTTCTTT.

The CDR3 DNA follows: TGTGCCAGCAGCGTAGCTGGACAGGGGGGGCAACCGGTCAGTCGGGATACGCAGTATTTT. It codes for CASSVAGQGGQPVSRDTQYF. This chain links TRBV9 with TRBJ2-3; 10 positions agree with TRBD1. Germline loops: CDR1 SGDLS, CDR2 YYNGEE. The V gene end was trimmed by 0 bases and the J gene end by 6 bases; junction bases not matched to a gene: 19. The CDR3 sequence is 20 residues long. The full variable domain, completed using reference TRBV9 and TRBJ2-3, is DSGVTQTPKHLITATGQRVTLRCSPRSGDLSVYWYQQSLDQGLQFLIQYYNGEERAKGNILERFSAQQFPDLHSELNLSSLELGDSALYFCASSVAGQGGQPVSRDTQYFGPGTRLTVL.

DNA of the CDR3: TGCGCCAGCAGCTTCGGCCAAGGCGGAGGACCCCTCCACTTT. This codes for CASSFGQGGGPLHF. This sequence joins TRBV5-1 and TRBJ1-6; no clear D gene. Germline CDR1 is SGHRS and CDR2 is YFSETQ. V was shortened by 2 bases and J by 12 bases, with 15 bases between the two germline ends. This CDR3 is 14 amino acids long. Complete variable domain (other parts from reference TRBV5-1 and TRBJ1-6): KAGVTQTPRYLIKTRGQQVTLSCSPISGHRSVSWYQQTPGQGLQFLFEYFSETQRNKGNFPGRFSGRQFSNSRSEMNVSTLELGDSALYLCASSFGQGGGPLHFGNGTRLTVT.

The CDR3 loop is CASSLGGAPYEQYF. The CDR3 nucleotides read TGTGCCAGCAGCTTGGGGGGGGCCCCCTACGAGCAGTACTTC. The J gene is TRBJ2-7, the V gene TRBV7-6; the D gene is possibly TRBD2 (7 bases). This CDR3 spans 14 amino acids. From germline, CDR1 is SGHVS and CDR2 FNYEAQ. Trimming cost V 3 bases and J 2 bases, with 11 bases left between them. The full variable domain, in which reference TRBV7-6 and TRBJ2-7 provide the parts outside the CDR3, is GAGVSQSPRYKVTKRGQDVALRCDPISGHVSLYWYRQALGQGPEFLTYFNYEAQQDKSGLPNDRFSAERPEGSISTLTIQRTEQRDSAMYRCASSLGGAPYEQYFGPGTRLTVT.

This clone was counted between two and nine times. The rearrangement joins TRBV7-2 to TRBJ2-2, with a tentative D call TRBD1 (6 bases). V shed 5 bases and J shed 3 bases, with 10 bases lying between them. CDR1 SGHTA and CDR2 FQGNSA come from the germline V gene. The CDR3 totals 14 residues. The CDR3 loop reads CASSRYRDTGELFF. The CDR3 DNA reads TGTGCCAGCAGCCGATACAGGGACACCGGGGAGCTGTTTTTT.

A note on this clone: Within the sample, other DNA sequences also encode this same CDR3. The CDR3 DNA is TGTGCCAGCAGTGAAGCGCGGGGAAACACTGAAGCTTTCTTT. Translating it yields CASSEARGNTEAFF. The chain recombines TRBV6-1 with TRBJ1-1; D remains ambiguous. The ends were cut back, 0 bases at V and 2 bases at J, with 7 bases in the middle. The germline V gene has CDR1 MNHNS and CDR2 SASEGT. CDR3 size: 14 residues.

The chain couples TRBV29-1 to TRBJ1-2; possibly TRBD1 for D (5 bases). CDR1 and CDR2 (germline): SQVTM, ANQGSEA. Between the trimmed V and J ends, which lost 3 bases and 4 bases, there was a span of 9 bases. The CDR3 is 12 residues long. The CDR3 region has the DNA TGCAGCGTTGATGGGGGGTTCTATGGCTACACCTTC. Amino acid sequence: CSVDGGFYGYTF.

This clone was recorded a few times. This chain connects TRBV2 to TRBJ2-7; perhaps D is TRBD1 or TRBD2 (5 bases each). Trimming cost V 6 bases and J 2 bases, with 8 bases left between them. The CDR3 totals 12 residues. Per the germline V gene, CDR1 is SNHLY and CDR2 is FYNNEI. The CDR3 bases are TGTGCCAGCAGCCGGGACGCCTACGAGCAGTACTTC. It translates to CASSRDAYEQYF.

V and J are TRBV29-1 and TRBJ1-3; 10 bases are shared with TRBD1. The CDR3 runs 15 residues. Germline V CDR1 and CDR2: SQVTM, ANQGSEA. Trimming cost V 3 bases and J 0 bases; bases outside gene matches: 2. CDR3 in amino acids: CSVERDRGSGNTIYF. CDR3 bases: TGCAGCGTTGAGCGGGACAGGGGCTCTGGAAACACCATATATTTT. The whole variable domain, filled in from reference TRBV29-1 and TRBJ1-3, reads SAVISQKPSRDICQRGTSLTIQCQVDSQVTMMFWYRQQPGQSLTLIATANQGSEATYESGFVIDKFPISRPNLTFSTLTVSNMSPEDSSIYLCSVERDRGSGNTIYFGEGSWLTVV.

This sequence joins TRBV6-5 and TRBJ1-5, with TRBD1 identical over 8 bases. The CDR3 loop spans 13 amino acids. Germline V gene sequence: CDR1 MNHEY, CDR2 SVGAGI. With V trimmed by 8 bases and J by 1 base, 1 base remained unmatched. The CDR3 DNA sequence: TGTGCCAGCCGGGACAGGAGCAATCAGCCCCAGCATTTT. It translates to CASRDRSNQPQHF.

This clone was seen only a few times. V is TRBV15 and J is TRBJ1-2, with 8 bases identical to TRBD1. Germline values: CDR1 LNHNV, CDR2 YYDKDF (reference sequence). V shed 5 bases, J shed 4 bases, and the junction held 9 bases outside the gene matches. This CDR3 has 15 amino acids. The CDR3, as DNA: TGTGCCACCAGCGGGGCCAGGACAGGGTTCTATGGCTACACCTTC. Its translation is CATSGARTGFYGYTF.

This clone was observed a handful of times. The CDR3: CASSIRGQPQHF. CDR3 DNA: TGTGCCAGTAGTATCAGGGGACAGCCCCAGCATTTT. The chain links TRBV19 to TRBJ1-5; perhaps TRBD1 as D (6 bases). Germline assignment: CDR1 LNHDA and CDR2 SQIVND (reference sequence). The CDR3 extends over 12 amino acids. V was trimmed by 3 bases and J by 7 bases, leaving 7 bases between them.

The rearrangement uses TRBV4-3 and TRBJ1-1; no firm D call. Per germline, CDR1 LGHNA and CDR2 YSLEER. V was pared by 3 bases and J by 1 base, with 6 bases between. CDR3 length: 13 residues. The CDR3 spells CASSHKTNTEAFF. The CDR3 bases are TGCGCCAGCAGCCATAAGACGAACACTGAAGCTTTCTTT.

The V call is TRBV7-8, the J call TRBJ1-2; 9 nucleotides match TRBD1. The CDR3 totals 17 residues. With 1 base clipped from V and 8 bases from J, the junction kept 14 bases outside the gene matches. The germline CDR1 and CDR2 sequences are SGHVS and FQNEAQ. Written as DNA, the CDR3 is TGTGCCAGCAGCTTAGTCCGGGGGGTGGGACAGGGAGGAGGCTACACCTTC. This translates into CASSLVRGVGQGGGYTF.

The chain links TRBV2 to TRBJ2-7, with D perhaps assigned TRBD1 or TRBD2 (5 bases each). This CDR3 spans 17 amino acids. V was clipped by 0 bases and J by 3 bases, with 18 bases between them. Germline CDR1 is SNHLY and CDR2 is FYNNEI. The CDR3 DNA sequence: TGTGCCAGCAGTGAAGCAACTACCGGGACGTTCCGCTACGAGCAGTACTTC. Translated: CASSEATTGTFRYEQYF. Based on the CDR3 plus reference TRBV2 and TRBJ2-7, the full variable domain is EPEVTQTPSHQVTQMGQEVILRCVPISNHLYFYWYRQILGQKVEFLVSFYNNEISEKSEIFDDQFSVERPDGSNFTLKIRSTKLEDSAMYFCASSEATTGTFRYEQYFGPGTRLTVT.

As DNA, the CDR3 is TGTGCCAGCGCAAAATTAGCGGATAGCTCCTACAATGAGCAGTTCTTC. This codes for CASAKLADSSYNEQFF. The J gene is TRBJ2-1, the V gene TRBV7-3, with D possibly matching TRBD2 (6 bases). Germline V gene data show CDR1 as SGHTA and CDR2 as FQGTGA. The CDR3 is made up of 16 amino acids. V lost 8 bases to trimming and J lost 0 bases, with 17 bases between them.

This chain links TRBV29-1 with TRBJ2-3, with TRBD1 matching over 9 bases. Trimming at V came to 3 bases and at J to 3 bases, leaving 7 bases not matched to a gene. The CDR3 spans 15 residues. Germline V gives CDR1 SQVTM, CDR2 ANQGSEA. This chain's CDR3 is CSVEPRGQGTDTQYF. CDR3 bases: TGCAGCGTTGAGCCGAGAGGACAGGGGACAGATACGCAGTATTTT.

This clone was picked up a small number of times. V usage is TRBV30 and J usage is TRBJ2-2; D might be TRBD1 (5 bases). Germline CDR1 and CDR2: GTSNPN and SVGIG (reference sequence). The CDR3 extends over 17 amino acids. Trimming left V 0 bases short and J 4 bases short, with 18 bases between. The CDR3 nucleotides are TGTGCCTGGAGTGTAAAGGGGTACCACTTTTTCACCGGGGAGCTGTTTTTT. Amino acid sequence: CAWSVKGYHFFTGELFF. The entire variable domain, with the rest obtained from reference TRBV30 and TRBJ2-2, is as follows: SQTIHQWPATLVQPVGSPLSLECTVEGTSNPNLYWYRQAAGRGLQLLFYSVGIGQISSEVPQNLSASRPQDRQFILSSKKLLLSDSGFYLCAWSVKGYHFFTGELFFGEGSRLTVL.